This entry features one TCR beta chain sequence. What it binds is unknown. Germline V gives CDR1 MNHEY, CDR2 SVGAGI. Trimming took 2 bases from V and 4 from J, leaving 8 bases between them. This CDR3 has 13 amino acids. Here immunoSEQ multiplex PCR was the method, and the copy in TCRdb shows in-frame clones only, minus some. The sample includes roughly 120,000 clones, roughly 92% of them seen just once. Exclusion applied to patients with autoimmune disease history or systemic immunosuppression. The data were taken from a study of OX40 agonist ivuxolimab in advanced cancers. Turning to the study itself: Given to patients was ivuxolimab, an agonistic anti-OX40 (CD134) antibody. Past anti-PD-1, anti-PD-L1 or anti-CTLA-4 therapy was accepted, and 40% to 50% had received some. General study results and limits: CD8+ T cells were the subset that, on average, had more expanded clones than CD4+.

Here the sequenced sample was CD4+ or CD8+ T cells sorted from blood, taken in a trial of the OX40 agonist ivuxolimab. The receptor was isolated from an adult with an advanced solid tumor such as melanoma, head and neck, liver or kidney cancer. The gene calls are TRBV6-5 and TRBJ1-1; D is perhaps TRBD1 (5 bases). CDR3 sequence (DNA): TGTGCCAGCAGTTACGGGACTGCCACTGAAGCTTTCTTT. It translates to CASSYGTATEAFF.